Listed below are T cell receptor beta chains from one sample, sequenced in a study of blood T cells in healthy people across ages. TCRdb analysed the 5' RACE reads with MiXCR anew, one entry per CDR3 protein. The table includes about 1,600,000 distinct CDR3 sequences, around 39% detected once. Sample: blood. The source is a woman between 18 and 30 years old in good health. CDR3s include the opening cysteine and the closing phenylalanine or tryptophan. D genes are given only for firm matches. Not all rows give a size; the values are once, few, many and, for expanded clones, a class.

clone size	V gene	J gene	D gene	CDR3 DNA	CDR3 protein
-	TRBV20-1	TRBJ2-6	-	TGCAGTGCTAGTACCGGGACATTCTCTGGGGCCAACGTCCTGACTTTC	CSASTGTFSGANVLTF
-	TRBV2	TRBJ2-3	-	TGTGCCAGCAGTGAAACCCCAGATACGCAGTATTTT	CASSETPDTQYF
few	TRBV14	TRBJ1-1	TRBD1	TGTGCCAGCAGCCAAGATGGGACAGTGAACACTGAAGCTTTCTTT	CASSQDGTVNTEAFF
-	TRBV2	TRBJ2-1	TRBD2	TGTGCCAGCAGTGAAGGTTCTGGACTAGCGGGATCCAATGAGCAGTTCTTC	CASSEGSGLAGSNEQFF
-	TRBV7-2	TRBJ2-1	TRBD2	TGTGCCAGCAGCTCGGGACTAGCGGGAGCGATCCTTTACAATGAGCAGTTCTTC	CASSSGLAGAILYNEQFF
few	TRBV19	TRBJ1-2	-	TGTGCCAGTAGTATTGCTGACAGTTTATTTTATGGCTACACCTTC	CASSIADSLFYGYTF
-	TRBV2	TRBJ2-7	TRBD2	TGTGCCAGCAGGAAAGCGGAGACTAGCGGCCCGTACGAGCAGTACTTC	CASRKAETSGPYEQYF
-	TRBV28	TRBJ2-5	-	TGTGCCAGCAGTAATAAGGGCCGACGGATAGAGACCCAGTACTTC	CASSNKGRRIETQYF
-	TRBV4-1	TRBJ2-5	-	TGCGCCAGCAGCCAACCGGGACGGCGGTTGGAGACCCAGTACTTC	CASSQPGRRLETQYF
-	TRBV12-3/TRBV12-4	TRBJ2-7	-	TGTGCCAGCAGTTTGGGACCACCTAGAGACGAGCAGTACTTC	CASSLGPPRDEQYF
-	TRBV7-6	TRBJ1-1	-	TGTGCCAGCAGCCCCGACTCGATGAACACTGAAGCTTTCTTT	CASSPDSMNTEAFF
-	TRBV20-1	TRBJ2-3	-	TGCAGTGCTAGAGATCCTGCCGATACGCAGTATTTT	CSARDPADTQYF
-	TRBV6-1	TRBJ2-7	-	TGTGCCAGCAGTGAAGTAGTCGGCACCTACGAGCAGTACTTC	CASSEVVGTYEQYF
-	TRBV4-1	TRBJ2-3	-	TGCGCCAGCAGCCAACCTATAGCGGGACAGAGTCGGGATACGCAGTATTTT	CASSQPIAGQSRDTQYF
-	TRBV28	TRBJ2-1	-	TGTGCCAGCACCTCACGGGAACTTCTTTCCCTCTCCTACAATGAGCAGTTCTTC	CASTSRELLSLSYNEQFF
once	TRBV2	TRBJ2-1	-	TGTGTCAGCAGGCCGGACCCAGGATACAATGAGCAGTTCTTC	CVSRPDPGYNEQFF
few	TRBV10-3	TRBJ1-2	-	TGTGCCATCAGTGAGGGGACCGTCCAATATGGCTACACCTTC	CAISEGTVQYGYTF
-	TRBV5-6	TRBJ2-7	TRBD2	TGTGCCAGCAGTATTAGCGGGAGAGGTTACAATGAGCAGTACTTC	CASSISGRGYNEQYF
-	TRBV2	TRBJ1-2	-	TGTGCCAGCACCGGGGAGGGAACGGGAGGCTACACCTTC	CASTGEGTGGYTF
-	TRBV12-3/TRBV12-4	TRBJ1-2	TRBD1	TGTGCCAGCAGTTTCACCAGAGGAGGACAGGCTTATGGCTACACCTTC	CASSFTRGGQAYGYTF
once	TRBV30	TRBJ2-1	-	TGTGCCTCCGGGGAGATTTACAATGAGCAGTTCTTC	CASGEIYNEQFF
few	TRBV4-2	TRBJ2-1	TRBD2	TGTGCCAGCAGCCAAGATAAGGGCGGGGGGGCCAGGAATGAGCAGTTCTTC	CASSQDKGGGARNEQFF
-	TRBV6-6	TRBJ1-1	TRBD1	TGTGCCAGCAGGACAGGGGGATCGGGTGAAGCTTTCTTT	CASRTGGSGEAFF
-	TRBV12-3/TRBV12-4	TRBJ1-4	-	TGTGCCAGCAGTCGGGGGAGGGTAAGAGAAAAACTGTTTTTT	CASSRGRVREKLFF
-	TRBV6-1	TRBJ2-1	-	TGTGCCGCAAGGGGGGTGATCAATGAGCAGTTCTTC	CAARGVINEQFF
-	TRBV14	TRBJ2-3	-	TGTGCCAGCAGCTTAATGGGGTACACAGATACGCAGTATTTT	CASSLMGYTDTQYF